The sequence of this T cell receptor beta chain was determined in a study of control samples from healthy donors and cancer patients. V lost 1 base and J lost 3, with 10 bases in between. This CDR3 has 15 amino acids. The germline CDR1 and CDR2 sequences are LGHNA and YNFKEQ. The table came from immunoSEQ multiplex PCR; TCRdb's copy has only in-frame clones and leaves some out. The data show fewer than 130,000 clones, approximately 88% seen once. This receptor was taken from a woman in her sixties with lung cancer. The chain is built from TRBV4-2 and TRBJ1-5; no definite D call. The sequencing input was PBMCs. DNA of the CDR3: TGTGCCAGCAGCCAAGGTGAGAAGTACAATCAGCCCCAGCATTTT. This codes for CASSQGEKYNQPQHF.